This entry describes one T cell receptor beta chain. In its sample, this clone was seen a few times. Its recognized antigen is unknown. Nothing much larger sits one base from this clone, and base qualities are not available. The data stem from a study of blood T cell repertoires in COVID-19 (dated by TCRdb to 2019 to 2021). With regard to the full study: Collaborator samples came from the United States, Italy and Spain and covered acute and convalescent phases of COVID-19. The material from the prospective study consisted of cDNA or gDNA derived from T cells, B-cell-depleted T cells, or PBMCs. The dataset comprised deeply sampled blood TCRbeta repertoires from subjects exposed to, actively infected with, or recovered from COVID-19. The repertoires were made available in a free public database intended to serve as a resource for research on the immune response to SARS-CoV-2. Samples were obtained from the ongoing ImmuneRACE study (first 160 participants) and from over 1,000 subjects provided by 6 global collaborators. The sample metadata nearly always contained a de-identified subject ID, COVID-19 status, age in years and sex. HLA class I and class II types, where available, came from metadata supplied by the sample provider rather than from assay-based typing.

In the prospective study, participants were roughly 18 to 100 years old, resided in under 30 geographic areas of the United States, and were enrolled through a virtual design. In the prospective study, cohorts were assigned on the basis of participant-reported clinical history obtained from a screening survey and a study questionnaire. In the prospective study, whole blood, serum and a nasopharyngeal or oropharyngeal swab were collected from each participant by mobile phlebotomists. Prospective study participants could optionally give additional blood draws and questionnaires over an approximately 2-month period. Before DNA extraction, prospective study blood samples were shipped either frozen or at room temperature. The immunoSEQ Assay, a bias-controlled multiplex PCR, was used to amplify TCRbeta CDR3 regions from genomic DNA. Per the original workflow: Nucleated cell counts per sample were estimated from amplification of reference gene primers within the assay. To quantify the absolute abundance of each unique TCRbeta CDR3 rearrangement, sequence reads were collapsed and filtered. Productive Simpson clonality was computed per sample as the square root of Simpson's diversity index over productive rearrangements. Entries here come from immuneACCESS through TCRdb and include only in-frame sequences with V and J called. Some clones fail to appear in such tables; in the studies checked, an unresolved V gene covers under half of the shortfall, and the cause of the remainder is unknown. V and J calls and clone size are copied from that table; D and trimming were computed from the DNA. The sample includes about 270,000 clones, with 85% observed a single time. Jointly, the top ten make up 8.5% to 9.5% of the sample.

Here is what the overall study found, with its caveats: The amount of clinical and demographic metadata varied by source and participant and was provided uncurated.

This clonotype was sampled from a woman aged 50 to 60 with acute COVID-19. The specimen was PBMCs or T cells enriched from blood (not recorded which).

The CDR3 reads as follows: CAWSGLADNEQFF. The sequenced DNA is TGTGCCTGGAGTGGGCTAGCCGACAATGAGCAGTTCTTC. The V gene is TRBV30 and the J gene is TRBJ2-1, and the D gene may be TRBD2, 5 bases matching. Spanning cysteine to phenylalanine, the CDR3 consists of 13 amino acids. The only DNA kept is the CDR3, 39 bases in frame from the first base. CDR1 and CDR2 were assigned from the germline V gene (reference sequence) as GTSNPN and SVGIG. At the junction V is shortened by 1 base and J by 5 bases, with 9 bases in between.